This T cell receptor beta chain stems from a study of blood T cell repertoires in COVID-19. Sequencing was performed with immunoSEQ multiplex PCR; in TCRdb, only in-frame clones are kept and a portion is missing. Of 250,000 to 350,000 clones listed, roughly 87% were seen once; the top ten hold about 2.2%. Germline values: CDR1 SGHTA, CDR2 FQGNSA. CDR3 length: 12 residues. Deletions cut 5 bases from V and 8 bases from J, with 12 bases between. The sequencing input was peripheral blood. The rearrangement links TRBV7-2 to TRBJ1-2, with D maybe TRBD1 (6 bases). This sequence originates from a woman between 50 and 59 years old who had recovered from COVID-19. The CDR3 here is CASSRAGGGYTF. CDR3 sequence (DNA): TGTGCCAGCAGCCGAGCGGGGGGCGGCTACACCTTC.